This TCR beta chain was sequenced in a study of response to subunit inactivated influenza vaccine. A remark on this clonotype: The antigen is undetermined. At one end the junction does not follow the germline gene, possibly because of a read error.

Study findings and constraints: Few additional T cells are recruited per seasonal influenza vaccination, authors suggested.

Using its own MiXCR run on the RT-PCR reads, TCRdb lists one record per CDR3 protein. Among 700,000 to 800,000 distinct CDR3 sequences listed, 15% to 20% were seen once. The CDR3 consists of 14 residues. CDR1 is WSHSY and CDR2 is SAAADI in the germline V gene. This receptor was identified in a man aged 45-65 years who received an inactivated influenza vaccine. The material sequenced was PBMCs from blood, taken 5 to 6 days after vaccination. This chain links TRBV10-2 with TRBJ1-4; perhaps TRBD1 as D (6 bases). Here the CDR3 reads CASSDRQGSDKLFF. The CDR3 nucleotides read TGCGCCAGTAGTGATAGGCAGGGGTCCGATAAACTGTTTTTT.